Listed below are T cell receptor beta chains from one sample, sequenced in a study of T cell repertoires in cytomegalovirus infection. The antigens these receptors bind are not known. TCRdb ran MiXCR on the reads and lists one entry per CDR3 protein. Of 550,000 to 850,000 distinct CDR3 sequences listed, around 35% are singletons. The sequenced sample was cultured PBMCs, obtained from culture after CMV antigen stimulation. These receptors were taken from a human donor in good health (CMV status not recorded). Some clones in this sample may be carry-over from other donors' samples. CDR3s include the opening cysteine and the closing phenylalanine or tryptophan. Each record gives: clone size, J gene, D gene, V gene, CDR3 protein, CDR3 DNA. The D gene is left open where the match is weak. Some rows have no size entry. The others give once, few or many, or a class for an expanded clone.

many	TRBJ2-1	.	TRBV7-2	CASSLVGASYNEQFF	TGTGCCAGCAGCCTGGTGGGGGCCTCCTACAATGAGCAGTTCTTC
.	TRBJ2-2	.	TRBV20-1	CSARRLVPGELFF	TGCAGTGCTAGAAGACTAGTCCCCGGGGAGCTGTTTTTT
few	TRBJ1-2	.	TRBV6-5	CASRPRQSHYGYTF	TGTGCCAGCAGACCACGACAGTCTCACTATGGCTACACCTTC
.	TRBJ1-2	TRBD1	TRBV9	CASSVAFGTGARGYTF	TGTGCCAGCAGCGTAGCATTTGGGACAGGGGCACGAGGCTACACCTTC
many	TRBJ2-1	TRBD2	TRBV7-6	CASSGLAGGPDNEQFF	TGTGCCAGCAGCGGGCTAGCGGGAGGACCCGACAATGAGCAGTTCTTC
few	TRBJ2-1	.	TRBV7-2	CASSLRTGRQPVF	TGTGCCAGCAGCTTAAGGACGGGGCGACAACCGGTCTTC
few	TRBJ1-2	.	TRBV29-1	CSFSAGYSTNYGYTF	TGCAGCTTCTCGGCCGGGTACAGCACGAACTATGGCTACACCTTC
many	TRBJ2-3	.	TRBV7-2	CASSLALARGPDTQYF	TGTGCCAGCAGCTTAGCTCTAGCGCGGGGGCCAGATACGCAGTATTTT
.	TRBJ2-3	TRBD2	TRBV12-3/TRBV12-4	CASRSGRALHTQYF	TGTGCCAGCAGGAGCGGGAGGGCCTTACATACGCAGTATTTT
few	TRBJ2-5	.	TRBV4-3	CASSQDILSGLGWTQYF	TGCGCCAGCAGCCAAGATATCCTCTCTGGACTGGGGTGGACCCAGTACTTC
.	TRBJ1-1	.	TRBV2	CASRTGPTNTEAFF	TGTGCCAGCCGGACGGGACCTACGAACACTGAAGCTTTCTTT
.	TRBJ2-7	TRBD1	TRBV7-2	CASSARQGRHEQYF	TGTGCCAGCAGCGCTCGACAGGGCCGGCACGAGCAGTACTTC
.	TRBJ2-3	.	TRBV7-2	CASSLVFRDTQYF	TGTGCCAGCAGCTTAGTATTCCGGGATACGCAGTATTTT
few	TRBJ2-7	.	TRBV4-1	CASSHSPGSYEQYF	TGCGCCAGCAGCCATTCGCCTGGGTCCTACGAGCAGTACTTC
many	TRBJ2-5	.	TRBV7-2	CASSLVGWGETQYF	TGTGCCAGCAGCTTAGTGGGGTGGGGAGAGACCCAGTACTTC
.	TRBJ2-1	TRBD2	TRBV20-1	CSARAASGSYNEQFF	TGCAGTGCTAGAGCGGCTAGCGGCTCCTACAATGAGCAGTTCTTC
.	TRBJ2-7	TRBD2	TRBV7-6	CASSLTGGPVGYEQYF	TGTGCCAGCAGCTTAACGGGAGGGCCGGTCGGCTACGAGCAGTACTTC
.	TRBJ2-1	.	TRBV2	CASSPLSLVVF	TGTGCCAGCAGCCCCCTCAGCTTAGTGGTCTTC
.	TRBJ1-4	TRBD1	TRBV6-8	CASSYEGTGREKLFF	TGTGCCAGCAGCTACGAAGGGACAGGGAGAGAAAAACTGTTTTTT
.	TRBJ2-3	TRBD1	TRBV6-1	CASSDRGQGPDTQYF	TGTGCCAGCAGTGACCGCGGACAGGGTCCAGATACGCAGTATTTT
.	TRBJ2-1	TRBD2	TRBV7-2	CASSRSSGTSYNEQFF	TGTGCCAGCAGCCGATCTAGCGGGACGTCCTACAATGAGCAGTTCTTC
.	TRBJ2-7	TRBD1	TRBV12-3/TRBV12-4	CASSLRLDRGYEQYF	TGTGCCAGCAGTTTGAGGCTGGACAGGGGCTACGAGCAGTACTTC
.	TRBJ2-7	.	TRBV4-2	CASSLTAMVSYEQYF	TGTGCCAGCAGCCTGACTGCCATGGTCTCATACGAGCAGTACTTC
few	TRBJ2-1	.	TRBV28	CASSLRGSRTTYNEQFF	TGTGCCAGCAGTTTAAGGGGGAGTCGAACCACCTACAATGAGCAGTTCTTC
few	TRBJ1-1	.	TRBV10-3	CAIRAEERGTEAFF	TGTGCCATCAGAGCCGAGGAACGGGGGACTGAAGCTTTCTTT
.	TRBJ2-7	.	TRBV11-2	CASSLDLAPREQYF	TGTGCCAGCAGCTTAGATTTGGCTCCTCGGGAGCAGTACTTC
.	TRBJ1-1	.	TRBV4-1	CASSQVDRGVAFF	TGCGCCAGCAGCCAAGTCGACAGAGGGGTTGCTTTCTTT
.	TRBJ2-3	TRBD2	TRBV2	CASTREGGPTDTQYF	TGTGCCAGCACCCGGGAGGGAGGGCCAACAGATACGCAGTATTTT
many	TRBJ2-3	TRBD2	TRBV7-2	CASSLAGLAGGGATDTQYF	TGTGCCAGCAGCTTAGCAGGTCTAGCGGGAGGTGGGGCCACAGATACGCAGTATTTT
.	TRBJ1-2	TRBD1	TRBV5-6	CASSLLDRPNYGYTF	TGTGCCAGCAGCCTACTGGACAGGCCTAACTATGGCTACACCTTC
.	TRBJ2-3	.	TRBV4-1	CASSQDQLAGATDTQYF	TGCGCCAGCAGCCAAGATCAGTTGGCAGGGGCCACAGATACGCAGTATTTT
few	TRBJ2-1	.	TRBV20-1	CSAPRGRRNEQFF	TGCAGTGCCCCCCGGGGGAGGAGGAATGAGCAGTTCTTC
few	TRBJ2-3	.	TRBV3-1	CASRTTGRAKGTQYF	TGTGCCAGCAGGACCACGGGACGTGCCAAGGGGACGCAGTATTTT
.	TRBJ2-3	.	TRBV19	CASSIPGYTDTQYF	TGTGCCAGTAGTATACCGGGATACACAGATACGCAGTATTTT
.	TRBJ2-7	TRBD2	TRBV7-9	CASSREGLAGAYEQYF	TGTGCCAGCAGCCGAGAGGGACTAGCGGGGGCCTACGAGCAGTACTTC
.	TRBJ2-1	.	TRBV6-5	CASSYSTRSDKQFF	TGTGCCAGCAGTTACTCGACGCGGTCGGATAAGCAGTTCTTC
.	TRBJ1-4	.	TRBV10-3	CAISDQGEGKLFF	TGTGCCATCAGTGATCAAGGGGAAGGAAAACTGTTTTTT
.	TRBJ2-3	.	TRBV2	CASSDGLGTDTQYF	TGTGCCAGCAGTGATGGTCTTGGCACAGATACGCAGTATTTT
few	TRBJ2-1	.	TRBV7-9	CASSRPRDEQFF	TGTGCCAGCAGCCGACCTCGGGATGAGCAGTTCTTC